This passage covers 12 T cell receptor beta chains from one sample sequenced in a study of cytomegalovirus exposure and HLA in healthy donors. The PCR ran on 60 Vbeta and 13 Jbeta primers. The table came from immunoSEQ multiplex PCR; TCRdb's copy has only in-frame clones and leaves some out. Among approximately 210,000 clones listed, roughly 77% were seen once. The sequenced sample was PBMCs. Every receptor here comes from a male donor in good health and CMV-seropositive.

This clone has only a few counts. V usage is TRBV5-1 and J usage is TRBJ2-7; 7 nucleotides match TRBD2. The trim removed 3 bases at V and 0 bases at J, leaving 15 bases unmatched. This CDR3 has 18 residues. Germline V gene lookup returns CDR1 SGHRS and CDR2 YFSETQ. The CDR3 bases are TGCGCCAGCAGCTCTGGCTGGCTAGCGGCCCTTCCCTCCTACGAGCAGTACTTC. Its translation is CASSSGWLAALPSYEQYF.

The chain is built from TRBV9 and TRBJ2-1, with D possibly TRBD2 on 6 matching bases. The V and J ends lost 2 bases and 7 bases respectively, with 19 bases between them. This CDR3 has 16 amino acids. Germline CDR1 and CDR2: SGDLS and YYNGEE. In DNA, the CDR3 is TGTGCCAGCAGCGTTCAGGGACTTTCCCCTCAGAATGAGCAGTTCTTC. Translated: CASSVQGLSPQNEQFF.

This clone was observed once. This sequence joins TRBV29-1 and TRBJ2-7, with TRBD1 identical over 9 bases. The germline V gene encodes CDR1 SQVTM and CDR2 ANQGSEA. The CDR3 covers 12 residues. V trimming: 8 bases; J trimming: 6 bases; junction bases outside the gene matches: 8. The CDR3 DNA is TGCAGCATCTCTAAGACAGGGGGCGAGCAGTACTTC. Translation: CSISKTGGEQYF.

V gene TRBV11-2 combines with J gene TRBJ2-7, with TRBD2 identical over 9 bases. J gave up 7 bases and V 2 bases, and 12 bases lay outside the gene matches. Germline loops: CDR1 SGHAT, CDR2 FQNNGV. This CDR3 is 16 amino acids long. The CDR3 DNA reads TGTGCCAGCAGCTTAAGCCAGCGGGGGGAGGGAGGTGAGCAGTACTTC. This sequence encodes CASSLSQRGEGGEQYF. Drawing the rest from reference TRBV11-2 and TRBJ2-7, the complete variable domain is EAGVAQSPRYKIIEKRQSVAFWCNPISGHATLYWYQQILGQGPKLLIQFQNNGVVDDSQLPKDRFSAERLKGVDSTLKIQPAKLEDSAVYLCASSLSQRGEGGEQYFGPGTRLTVT.

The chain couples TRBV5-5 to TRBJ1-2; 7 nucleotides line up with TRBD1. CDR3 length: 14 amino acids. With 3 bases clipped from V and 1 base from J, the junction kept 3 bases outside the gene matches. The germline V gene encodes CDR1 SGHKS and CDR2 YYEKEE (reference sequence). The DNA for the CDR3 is TGTGCCAGCAGCTCGGGGACAGTTAACTATGGCTACACCTTC. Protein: CASSSGTVNYGYTF.

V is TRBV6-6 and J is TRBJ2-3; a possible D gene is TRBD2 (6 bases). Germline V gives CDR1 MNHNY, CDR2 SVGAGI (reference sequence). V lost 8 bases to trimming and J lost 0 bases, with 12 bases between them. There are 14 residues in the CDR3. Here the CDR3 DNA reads TGTGCCAGCCTCGGAGGGCAAAGCACAGATACGCAGTATTTT. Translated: CASLGGQSTDTQYF.

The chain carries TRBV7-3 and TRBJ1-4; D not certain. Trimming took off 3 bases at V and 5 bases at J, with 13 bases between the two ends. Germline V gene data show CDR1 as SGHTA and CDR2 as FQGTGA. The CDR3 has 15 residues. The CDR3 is CASSLTGGGNEKLFF. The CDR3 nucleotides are TGTGCCAGCAGCTTGACCGGCGGTGGGAATGAAAAACTGTTTTTT.

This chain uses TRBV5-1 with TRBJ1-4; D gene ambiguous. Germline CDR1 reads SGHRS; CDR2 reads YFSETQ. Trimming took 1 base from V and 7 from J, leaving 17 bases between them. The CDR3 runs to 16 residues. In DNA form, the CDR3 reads TGCGCCAGCAGCTTGTCGGGATTTGGTATTGCTGAAAAACTGTTTTTT. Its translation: CASSLSGFGIAEKLFF.

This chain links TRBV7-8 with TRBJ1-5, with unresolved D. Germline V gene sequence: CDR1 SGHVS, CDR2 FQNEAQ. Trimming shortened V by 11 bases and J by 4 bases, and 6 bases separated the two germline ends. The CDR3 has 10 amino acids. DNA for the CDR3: TGTGCCGTCGGGAATCAGCCCCAGCATTTT. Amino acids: CAVGNQPQHF.

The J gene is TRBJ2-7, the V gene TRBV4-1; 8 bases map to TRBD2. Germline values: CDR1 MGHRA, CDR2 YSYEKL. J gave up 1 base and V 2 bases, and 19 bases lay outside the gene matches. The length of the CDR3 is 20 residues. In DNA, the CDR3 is TGCGCCAGCAGCCAAAGACTAGCGCTACGGATATTCGGTGTGTCCTACGAGCAGTACTTC. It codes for CASSQRLALRIFGVSYEQYF.

CDR3 residues: CASTPDTPYEQYF. The CDR3 coding sequence is TGCGCCAGCACCCCGGACACCCCCTACGAGCAGTACTTC. The rearrangement uses TRBV5-1 and TRBJ2-7; weak D call: TRBD1 (5 bases). Trimming took 6 bases from V and 2 from J, leaving 12 bases between them. CDR1 is SGHRS, CDR2 YFSETQ, per germline. The CDR3 runs to 13 residues.

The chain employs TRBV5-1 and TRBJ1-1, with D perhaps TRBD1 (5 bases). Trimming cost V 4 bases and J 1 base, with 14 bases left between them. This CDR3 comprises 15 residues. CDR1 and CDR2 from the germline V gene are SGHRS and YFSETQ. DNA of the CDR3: TGCGCCAGCAGCGGGACCGGGCGGGGGAACACTGAAGCTTTCTTT. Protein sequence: CASSGTGRGNTEAFF.